This TCR beta chain was identified in a study of regulatory T cells in long-lasting Graves disease (dated by TCRdb to the early 2020s). Broadly, across the study: Patients with newly diagnosed Graves' disease had been on antithyroid drugs for under 3 months. This study used TCR sequencing and RNA sequencing of peripheral blood to compare persistent Graves' disease patients against newly diagnosed Graves' disease patients. The study took place in China and was registered as a clinical trial. TCR sequencing covered roughly 13 persistent and some 20 newly diagnosed Graves' disease patients, some 35 samples in total.

Broad study findings and their caveats: Only the TCR beta chain was sequenced and analyzed. Only peripheral blood was studied, because thyroid tissue, the primary lesion, was inaccessible. As a limitation, the authors acknowledged that the small sample size may reduce accuracy. Persistent Graves' disease patients showed lower TCR Shannon entropy and fewer highly expanded clones than newly diagnosed patients, suggesting clonal expansion. More public clonotypes were shared among persistent patients (approximately 3,000) than among newly diagnosed patients (more than 950).

The sample's time point label is to be understood as: newly diagnosed GD, antithyroid drugs for less than 3 months. RNA was extracted from PBMCs in TRIzol for both TCR sequencing and RNA sequencing. The diagnosis of Graves' disease followed American Thyroid Association guidelines. Patients were recruited from an endocrinology department in Xi'an, China. From each patient, 7.5 to 9.5 milliliters of peripheral blood was collected into an EDTA anticoagulant tube. PBMCs were isolated by Ficoll Paque Plus density gradient separation without further T cell sorting. An Agilent 2100 Bioanalyzer and agarose gel were used to assess RNA quality, and a NanoDrop 2000 was used to measure RNA concentration. This clonotype was seen only a few times. Its antigen is still unknown. There are no base qualities to consult, and no much larger clone falls within one base. The library was made by multiplex PCR. Sequenced on an Illumina HiSeq 4000. TCR beta libraries were built with iRepertoire HTBI primers and Arm-PCR amplification of CDR3 regions. Before sequencing, the PCR products went through gel purification. The original methods were these. Gene usage analysis of CDR3 amino acid clonotypes relied on the 62 TRBV and 12 to 15 TRBJ segments identified across samples. COPE and FqMerger were used to merge filtered high-quality paired reads into contigs. BLAST was used to align contigs to IMGT TRBV, TRBD and TRBJ reference genes, with CDR3 defined following IMGT. Any clonotype with a frequency above 0.1% was counted as a highly expanded clone. Repertoire diversity was measured by Shannon entropy, and V-J evenness by the Gini coefficient. Clonotypes shared by more than one individual were considered public. TCRdb applied fastp at Q25 and MiXCR to the public reads, then kept only in-frame beta chains. CDR3 protein duplicates are merged, each entry listing the most common genes and DNA. These V and J calls originate from TCRdb's pipeline instead of the authors' own analysis. This sample gives approximately 470,000 distinct CDR3 sequences in total; about 16% of them show up just once. The ten largest clonotypes hold 9% to 15% of the sample.

The same specimen was also included in a second study, on T cells in Graves' hyperthyroidism and ophthalmopathy. Looking at the second paper: A patient counted as having stable Graves' hyperthyroidism if no progression to ophthalmopathy occurred over 18 months of follow-up. Hyperthyroidism patients were aged 18 to 65 years and newly diagnosed, with disease duration of less than 2 months. The study excluded patients with uncontrolled infections, other autoimmune diseases, pregnancy or lactation. Diagnoses relied on clinical symptoms, serum thyroxine and TRAb, thyroid ultrasound and orbital computed tomography. The TCR CDR3 was subjected to a first round of RT-PCR using the HTBI primer set and the Qiagen OneStep RT-PCR kit. Most expanded thyroid clonotypes (frequency above 0.001) were also found in blood, which suggests that blood repertoires may mirror thyroid immune responses. A model built on a 13 V-J signature distinguished ophthalmopathy from stable hyperthyroidism, reaching 85% to 90% sensitivity and about 81% specificity in cross-validation and 80%/75% in testing. In validation, the model predicted progression to ophthalmopathy a median of roughly six months before onset, with about 71% sensitivity and about 72% specificity. To identify distinguishing TCR V-J signatures, a discovery cohort of roughly 100 patients was used, comprising 40 to 45 with Graves' ophthalmopathy and 55 to 65 with stable Graves' hyperthyroidism. Whether ophthalmopathy could be predicted prospectively was tested in an independent validation cohort made up of 18 to 20 hyperthyroidism patients plus 17 patients who later progressed to ophthalmopathy. For training and testing, the approximately 92 patients in the discovery cohort were randomly divided in a 7:3 ratio. The study also compared thyroid tissue and blood T-cell repertoires from a handful of Graves' hyperthyroidism patients. Once sampling was done, hyperthyroidism patients were given methimazole at a starting dose of 30 mg daily, whereas ophthalmopathy patients were given high-dose intravenous methylprednisolone. The libraries were constructed in a second round of multiplex PCR and then size-selected and purified. Paired-end sequencing of the libraries was performed with 100 bp reads on an Illumina HiSeq2000. SOAPnuke was used to process the raw data, throwing out any read that contained adapters or uncalled bases, had a mean Phred below 15, or lacked an exact constant-primer or identifier match. High-quality paired reads were merged using COPE v1.2.5, and each unique nucleotide sequence was defined as a clonotype. MiTCR v1.1 was used to align clonotypes to the IMGT TRBV, TRBD and TRBJ reference segments. The analysis included only V-J combinations with a frequency above 0.0001, which together covered 99% to 99.2% of the repertoires. A TCS score was defined as the ratio of F50 (clonal expansion) to E x V (chaos), with BLOSUM62-based TCRdist applied between CDR3 peptides within each V-J. Welch's t-statistics and random forest reduced roughly 540 V-J features to roughly 13, which were used in a naive Bayes classifier (R e1071). No statistical method was used to set the sample size in advance, and investigators knew the group allocation. According to the paper, TCR Vbeta CDR3 sequencing was carried out on over 130 peripheral blood samples, which came from fewer than 50 ophthalmopathy, roughly 75 hyperthyroidism and roughly 17 progressor patients.

Sample: peripheral blood mononuclear cells (PBMCs), taken at new diagnosis, from a patient treated with antithyroid drugs. The sequence was obtained from a man aged 35 to 55 with Graves disease. Donor details come from another sample of the same person, matched by shared clones.

Here is the DNA: TGTGCCAGCACCCAAGGGGCGGGAGGACCGTCCTACAATGAGCAGTTCTTC. It encodes CASTQGAGGPSYNEQFF. The rearranged chain carries TRBV28 and TRBJ2-1, with 8 central nucleotides matching TRBD2. Counted from cysteine to phenylalanine, this CDR3 has 17 amino acids. Here the CDR3 DNA is all that survives: 51 bases in frame from base 1. Trimming removed 7 bases from V and 1 base from J; the gene matches leave 12 bases unexplained. The CDR1 and CDR2 encoded by the germline V gene are MDHEN and SYDVKM.